This T cell receptor (beta chain) was found in a study of blood T cell repertoires in COVID-19. Study summary: Material from acute and convalescent COVID-19 was sourced from the United States, Italy and Spain. T cells, B-cell-depleted T cells, or PBMCs supplied cDNA or gDNA.

The table lists this clone with a few counts. Trimming stripped 5 bases from V and 3 bases from J, with 14 bases between. Germline CDR1 and CDR2: SEHNR and FQNEAQ (reference sequence). This CDR3 is 15 amino acids long. Source study methods: Researchers report that nucleated cell counts were estimated from reference gene primer amplification. TCRdb keeps only in-frame clones here, not all; method: immunoSEQ multiplex PCR. V and J calls and clone size come straight from that table; D and trimming were deduced from the DNA. The top ten hold approximately 11% of the sample, which has 110,000 to 150,000 clones, 80% to 90% seen once.

The clonotype originates from a woman of 80 years or more with acute or convalescent COVID-19. The sequencing sample was made of peripheral blood. The chain has TRBV7-9 and TRBJ1-3, with D possibly TRBD1 on 6 matching bases. The chain's CDR3 is CASSPPGQLGNTIYF. CDR3 nucleotide sequence: TGTGCCAGCAGCCCGCCTGGACAGCTTGGAAACACCATATATTTT.